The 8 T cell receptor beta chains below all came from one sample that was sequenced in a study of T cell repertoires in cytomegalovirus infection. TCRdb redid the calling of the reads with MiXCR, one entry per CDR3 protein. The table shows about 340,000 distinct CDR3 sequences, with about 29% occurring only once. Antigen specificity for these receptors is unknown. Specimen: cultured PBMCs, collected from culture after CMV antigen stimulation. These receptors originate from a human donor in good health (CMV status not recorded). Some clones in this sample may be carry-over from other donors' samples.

The CDR3, as DNA: TGCAGACCTAGCGACATGGGCACAGATACGCAGTATTTT. Its protein product is CRPSDMGTDTQYF. The rearrangement links TRBV20-1 to TRBJ2-3; tentative D call: TRBD2 (6 bases). The CDR3 is 13 amino acids. Germline V gene data show CDR1 as DFQATT and CDR2 as SNEGSKA (reference sequence).

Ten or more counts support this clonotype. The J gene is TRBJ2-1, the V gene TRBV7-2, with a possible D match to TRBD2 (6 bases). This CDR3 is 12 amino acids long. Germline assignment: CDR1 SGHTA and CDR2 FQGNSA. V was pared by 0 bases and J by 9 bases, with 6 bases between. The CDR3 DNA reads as TGTGCCAGCAGCTTAGCGCGGGGTGAGCAGTTCTTC. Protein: CASSLARGEQFF.

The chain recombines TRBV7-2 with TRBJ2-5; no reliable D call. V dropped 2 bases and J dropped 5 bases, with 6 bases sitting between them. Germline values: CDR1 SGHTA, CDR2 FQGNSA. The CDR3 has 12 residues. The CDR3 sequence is CASSLRVETQYF. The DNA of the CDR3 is TGTGCCAGCAGCTTACGTGTGGAGACCCAGTACTTC. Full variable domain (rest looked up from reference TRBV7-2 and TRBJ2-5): GAGVSQSPSNKVTEKGKDVELRCDPISGHTALYWYRQSLGQGLEFLIYFQGNSAPDKSGLPSDRFSAERTGGSVSTLTIQRTQQEDSAVYLCASSLRVETQYFGPGTRLLVL.

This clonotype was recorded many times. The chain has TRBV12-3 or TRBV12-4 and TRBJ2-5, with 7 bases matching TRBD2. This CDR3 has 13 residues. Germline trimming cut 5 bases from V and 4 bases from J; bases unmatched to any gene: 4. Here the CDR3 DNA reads TGTGCCAGCAGTCCCGGACTAGTAGAGACCCAGTACTTC. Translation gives CASSPGLVETQYF.

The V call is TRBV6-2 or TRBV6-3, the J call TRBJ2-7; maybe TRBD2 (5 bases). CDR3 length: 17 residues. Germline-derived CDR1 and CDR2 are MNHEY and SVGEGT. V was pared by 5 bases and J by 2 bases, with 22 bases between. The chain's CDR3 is CASSPGYGVSIPYEQYF. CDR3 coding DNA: TGTGCCAGCAGTCCGGGGTATGGTGTCTCCATCCCCTACGAGCAGTACTTC.

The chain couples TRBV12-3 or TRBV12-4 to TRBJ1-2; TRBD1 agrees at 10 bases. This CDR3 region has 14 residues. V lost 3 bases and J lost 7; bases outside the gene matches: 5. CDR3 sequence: CASSFRQGALGYTF. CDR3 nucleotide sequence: TGTGCCAGCAGTTTCCGACAGGGGGCGCTTGGCTACACCTTC.

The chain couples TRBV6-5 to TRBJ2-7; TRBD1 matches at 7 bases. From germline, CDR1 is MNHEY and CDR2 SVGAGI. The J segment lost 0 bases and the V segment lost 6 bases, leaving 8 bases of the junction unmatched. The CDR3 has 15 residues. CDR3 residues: CASSLQTGSSYEQYF. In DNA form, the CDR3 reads TGTGCCAGCAGCCTCCAGACAGGGAGCTCCTACGAGCAGTACTTC.

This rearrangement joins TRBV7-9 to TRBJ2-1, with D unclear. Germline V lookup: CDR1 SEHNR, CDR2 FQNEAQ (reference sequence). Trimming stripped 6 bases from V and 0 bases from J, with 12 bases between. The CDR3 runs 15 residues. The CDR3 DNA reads TGTGCCAGCAGGGGCAGCGCTCCCTCCTACAATGAGCAGTTCTTC. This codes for CASRGSAPSYNEQFF.